These 8 T cell receptor beta chains share one sample of origin, sequenced in a study of breast tumors, draining lymph nodes, adjacent tissues. The lymph nodes were axillary draining lymph nodes from breast cancer patients. Each CDR3 protein gets one entry after TCRdb re-called the multiplex PCR reads with MiXCR. The sample contains around 140,000 distinct CDR3 sequences, approximately 20% of which appear only once. The sample was axillary lymph node tissue. These receptors originate from a female donor with breast cancer. Some clones in this sample may be carry-over from other donors' samples.

On this clonotype itself: A much larger clone sits a single nucleotide away, making a read error possible. The chain employs TRBV7-9 and TRBJ2-5; D unresolved. The length of the CDR3 is 11 residues. The germline CDR1 and CDR2 sequences are SEHNR and FQNEAQ (reference sequence). V lost 11 bases, J lost 5 bases, and 12 bases lay in between. The CDR3 DNA reads TGTGCCGGTGAGTTGAAGGAGACCCAGTACTTC. Amino acid sequence: CAGELKETQYF. Combining the CDR3 with reference TRBV7-9 and TRBJ2-5 gives the whole variable domain DTGVSQNPRHKITKRGQNVTFRCDPISEHNRLYWYRQTLGQGPEFLTYFQNEAQLEKSRLLSDRFSAERPKGSFSTLEIQRTEQGDSAMYLCAGELKETQYFGPGTRLLVL.

In this sample, this clonotype turned up a few times. The CDR3 protein is CASSLPGPATNEKLFF. CDR3 coding DNA: TGTGCCAGCAGCCTGCCGGGACCGGCAACTAATGAAAAACTGTTTTTT. This sequence joins TRBV28 and TRBJ1-4; a weak D match, TRBD1 (5 bases). V lost 6 bases, J lost 0 bases, and 14 bases lay in between. This CDR3 has 16 amino acids. Looked up from germline, CDR1 is MDHEN and CDR2 is SYDVKM.

This clonotype was picked up many times. The chain recombines TRBV19 with TRBJ2-7; TRBD2 matches 10 bases. With V trimmed by 10 bases and J by 0 bases, 12 bases remained unmatched. The CDR3 is 16 residues long. Germline CDR1 reads LNHDA; CDR2 reads SQIVND (reference sequence). The CDR3 is CANDPGTSVSSYEQYF. The CDR3 DNA reads TGTGCCAACGATCCCGGGACTAGCGTTAGCTCCTACGAGCAGTACTTC.

This clonotype was recorded only once. A much larger clone lies one base from this, so it may be a read error. V gene TRBV19 combines with J gene TRBJ1-2, with D perhaps matching TRBD1 (5 bases). CDR1 and CDR2 (germline): LNHDA, SQIVND (reference sequence). CDR3 size: 15 residues. The CDR3 here is CASSVDPGSNYGYTF. The CDR3 DNA sequence: TGTGCCAGTAGTGTAGATCCAGGGAGCAACTATGGCTACACCTTC.

The chain couples TRBV11-3 to TRBJ2-7; D might be TRBD1 (5 bases). Between the trimmed V and J ends, which lost 5 bases and 5 bases, there was a span of 13 bases. The CDR3 spans 13 residues. Germline CDR1 is SGHNT and CDR2 is YENEEA. Here the CDR3 reads CASSETVTNEQYF. The CDR3 DNA reads as TGTGCCAGCAGCGAGACAGTTACGAACGAGCAGTACTTC.

The table lists this clonotype with many counts. The genes are TRBV2 and TRBJ2-7; 9 bases fit TRBD1. The CDR3 extends over 13 amino acids. V shed 7 bases and J 5 bases; nucleotides not matched to a gene: 6. The germline V gene has CDR1 SNHLY and CDR2 FYNNEI. The CDR3 bases are TGTGCCAGCAACCCGACAGGGGGAAACGAGCAGTACTTC. Translated, it gives CASNPTGGNEQYF.

Details on this clonotype: This may be a read error: a much more frequent sequence differs by one nucleotide. This chain connects TRBV12-3 or TRBV12-4 to TRBJ2-2; D possibly uses TRBD1 or TRBD2 (5 bases each). CDR3 length: 13 residues. The CDR3 is CASGLWGNGELFF. CDR3 coding DNA: TGTGCCAGCGGTTTGTGGGGGAACGGGGAGCTGTTTTTT.

This clonotype was seen repeatedly, ten times or more. CDR3 sequence: CASSQLPSGSAAMDNEQFF. For the CDR3, the DNA is TGTGCCAGCAGCCAACTTCCTAGCGGGAGTGCGGCCATGGACAATGAGCAGTTCTTC. The V gene is TRBV4-2, the J gene TRBJ2-1, with 10 nucleotides matching TRBD2. CDR1 is LGHNA, CDR2 YNFKEQ, per germline. V lost 2 bases to trimming and J lost 5 bases; unmatched junction nucleotides: 15. The CDR3 loop spans 19 amino acids.